The clone carrying this TCR beta chain was seen a handful of times. This sample stems from a study of blood T cell repertoires in COVID-19. The overall study: Italy, Spain and the United States were the sources of the convalescent and acute COVID-19 samples. T cells, B-cell-depleted T cells, or PBMCs supplied cDNA or gDNA.

Study processing details: Reference gene primer amplification in the assay estimated nucleated cell counts. TCRdb's table, derived via immunoSEQ multiplex PCR, lists solely in-frame clones and lacks some. The DNA gave D and trimming, while V, J and clone size come from that table. The table has some 120,000 clones, 65% to 80% seen once. Trimming stripped 0 bases from V and 0 bases from J, with 9 bases between. The CDR3 length is 16 residues. The germline V gene has CDR1 MGHRA and CDR2 YSYEKL. The genes are TRBV4-1 and TRBJ2-1; tentative D call: TRBD1 (6 bases). The sequenced material came from peripheral blood. This TCR derives from a human donor with acute or convalescent COVID-19. The donor label of this sample is uncertain. The CDR3 reads CASSQDGGSSYNEQFF. Here the CDR3 DNA reads TGCGCCAGCAGCCAAGATGGGGGCAGCTCCTACAATGAGCAGTTCTTC.